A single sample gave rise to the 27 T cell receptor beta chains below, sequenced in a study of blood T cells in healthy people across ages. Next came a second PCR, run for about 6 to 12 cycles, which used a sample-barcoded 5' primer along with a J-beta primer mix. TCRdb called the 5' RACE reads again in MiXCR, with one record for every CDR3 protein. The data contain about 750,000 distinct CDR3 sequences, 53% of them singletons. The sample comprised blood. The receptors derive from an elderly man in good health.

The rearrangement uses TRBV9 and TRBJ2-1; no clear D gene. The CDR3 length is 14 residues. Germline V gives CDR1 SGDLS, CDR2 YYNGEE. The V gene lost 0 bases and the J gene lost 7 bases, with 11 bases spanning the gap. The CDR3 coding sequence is TGTGCCAGCAGCGTAGATGAGGTAGTGAATGAGCAGTTCTTC. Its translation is CASSVDEVVNEQFF.

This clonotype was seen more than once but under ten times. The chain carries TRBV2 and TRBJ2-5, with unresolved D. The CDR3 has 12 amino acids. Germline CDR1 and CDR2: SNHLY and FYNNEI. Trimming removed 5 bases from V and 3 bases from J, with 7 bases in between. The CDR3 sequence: CASSQAEETQYF. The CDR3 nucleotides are TGTGCCAGCAGTCAGGCGGAAGAGACCCAGTACTTC.

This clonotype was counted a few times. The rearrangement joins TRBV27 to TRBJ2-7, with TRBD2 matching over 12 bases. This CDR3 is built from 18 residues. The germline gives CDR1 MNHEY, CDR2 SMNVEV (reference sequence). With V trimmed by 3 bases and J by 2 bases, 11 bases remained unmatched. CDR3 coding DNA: TGTGCCAGCAGTTTCCGGCTACGGACTAGCGGGACTACCTACGAGCAGTACTTC. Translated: CASSFRLRTSGTTYEQYF.

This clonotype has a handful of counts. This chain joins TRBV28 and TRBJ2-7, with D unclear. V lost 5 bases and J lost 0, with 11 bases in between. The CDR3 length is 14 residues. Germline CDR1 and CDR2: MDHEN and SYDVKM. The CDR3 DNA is TGTGCCAGCAGTCGACACTTCGACTCCTACGAGCAGTACTTC. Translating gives CASSRHFDSYEQYF.

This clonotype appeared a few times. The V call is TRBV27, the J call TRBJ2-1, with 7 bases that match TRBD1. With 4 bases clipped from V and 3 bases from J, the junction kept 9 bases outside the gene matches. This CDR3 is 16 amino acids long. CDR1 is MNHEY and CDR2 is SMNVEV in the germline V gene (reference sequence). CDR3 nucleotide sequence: TGTGCCAGCAGTTCGCCCTCCGGGACAGTCTACAATGAGCAGTTCTTC. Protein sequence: CASSSPSGTVYNEQFF.

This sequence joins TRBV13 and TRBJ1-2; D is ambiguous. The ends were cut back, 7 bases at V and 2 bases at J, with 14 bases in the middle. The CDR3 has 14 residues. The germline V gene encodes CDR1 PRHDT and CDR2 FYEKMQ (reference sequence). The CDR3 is CASIQRGMNYGYTF. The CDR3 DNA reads TGTGCCAGCATCCAGCGCGGGATGAACTATGGCTACACCTTC.

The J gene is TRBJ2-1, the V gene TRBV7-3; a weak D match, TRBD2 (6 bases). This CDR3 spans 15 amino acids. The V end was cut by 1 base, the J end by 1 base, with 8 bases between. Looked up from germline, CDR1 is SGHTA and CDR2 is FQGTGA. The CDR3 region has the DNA TGTGCCAGCAGCTTAAGCCTAGCGTCCTACAATGAGCAGTTCTTC. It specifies CASSLSLASYNEQFF.

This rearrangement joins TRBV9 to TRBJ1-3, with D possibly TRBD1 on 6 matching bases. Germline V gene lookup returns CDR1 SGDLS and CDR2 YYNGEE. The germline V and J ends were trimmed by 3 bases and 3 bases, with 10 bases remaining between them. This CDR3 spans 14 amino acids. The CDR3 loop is CASSETGRGNTIYF. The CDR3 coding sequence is TGTGCCAGCAGCGAGACAGGACGTGGAAACACCATATATTTT.

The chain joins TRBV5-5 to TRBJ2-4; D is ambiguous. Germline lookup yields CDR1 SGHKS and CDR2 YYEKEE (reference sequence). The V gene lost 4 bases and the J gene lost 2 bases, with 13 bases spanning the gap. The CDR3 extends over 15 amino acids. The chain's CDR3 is CASSITTETKNIQYF. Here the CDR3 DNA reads TGTGCCAGCAGCATAACTACTGAAACCAAAAACATTCAGTACTTC.

In DNA form, the CDR3 reads TGTGCCAGCAGCCCGTGGCAGTCTGGAAACACCATATATTTT. This encodes CASSPWQSGNTIYF. This sequence joins TRBV6-1 and TRBJ1-3; unclear D gene. Germline loops: CDR1 MNHNS, CDR2 SASEGT. The CDR3 is made up of 14 amino acids. Trimming removed 6 bases from V and 1 base from J, with 10 bases in between.

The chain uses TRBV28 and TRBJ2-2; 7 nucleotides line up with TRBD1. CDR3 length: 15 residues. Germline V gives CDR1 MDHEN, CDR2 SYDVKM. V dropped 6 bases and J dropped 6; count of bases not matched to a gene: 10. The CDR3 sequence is CASSERDRVAGELFF. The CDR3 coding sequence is TGTGCCAGCAGCGAACGCGACAGGGTTGCCGGGGAGCTGTTTTTT.

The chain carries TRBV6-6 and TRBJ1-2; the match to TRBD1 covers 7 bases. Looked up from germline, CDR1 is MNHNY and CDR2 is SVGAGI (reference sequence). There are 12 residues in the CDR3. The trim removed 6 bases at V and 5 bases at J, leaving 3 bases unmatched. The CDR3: CASRPGQYGYTF. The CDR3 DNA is TGTGCCAGCAGACCGGGACAGTATGGCTACACCTTC.

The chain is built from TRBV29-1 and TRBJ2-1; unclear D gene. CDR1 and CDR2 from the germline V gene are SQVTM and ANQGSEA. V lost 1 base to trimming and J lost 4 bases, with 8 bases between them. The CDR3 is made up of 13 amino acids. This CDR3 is CSVEGRSYNEQFF. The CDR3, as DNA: TGCAGCGTTGAAGGCAGGAGTTACAATGAGCAGTTCTTC.

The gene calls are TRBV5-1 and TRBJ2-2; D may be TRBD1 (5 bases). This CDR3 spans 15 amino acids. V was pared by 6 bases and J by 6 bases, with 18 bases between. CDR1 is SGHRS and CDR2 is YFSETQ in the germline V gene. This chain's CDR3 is CASMTGRVFPGELFF. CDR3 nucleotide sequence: TGCGCCAGCATGACGGGCAGGGTATTTCCCGGGGAGCTGTTTTTT.

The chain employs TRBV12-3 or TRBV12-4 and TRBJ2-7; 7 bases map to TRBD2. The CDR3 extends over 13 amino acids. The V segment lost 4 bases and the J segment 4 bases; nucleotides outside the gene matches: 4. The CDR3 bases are TGTGCCAGCAGTTGGTCTAGCGGATACGAGCAGTACTTC. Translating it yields CASSWSSGYEQYF.

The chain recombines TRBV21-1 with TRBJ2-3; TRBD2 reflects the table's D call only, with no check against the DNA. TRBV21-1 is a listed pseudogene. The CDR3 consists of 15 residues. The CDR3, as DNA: TGTGCCAGCAGCAAAGCAACTAGCGGGGACAGATACGCGTATTTT. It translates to CASSKATSGDRYAYF.

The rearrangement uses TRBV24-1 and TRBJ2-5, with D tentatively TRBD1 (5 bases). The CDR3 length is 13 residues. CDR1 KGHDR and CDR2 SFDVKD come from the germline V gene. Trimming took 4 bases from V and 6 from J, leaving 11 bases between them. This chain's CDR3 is CATSEKGRQTQYF. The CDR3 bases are TGTGCCACCAGTGAAAAGGGGCGGCAGACCCAGTACTTC.

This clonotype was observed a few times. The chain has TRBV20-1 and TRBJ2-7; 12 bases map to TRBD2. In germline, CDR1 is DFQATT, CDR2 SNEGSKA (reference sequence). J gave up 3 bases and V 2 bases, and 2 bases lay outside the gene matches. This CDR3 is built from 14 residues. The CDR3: CSARQTSGSYEQYF. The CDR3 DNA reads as TGCAGTGCTAGACAGACTAGCGGGAGCTACGAGCAGTACTTC.

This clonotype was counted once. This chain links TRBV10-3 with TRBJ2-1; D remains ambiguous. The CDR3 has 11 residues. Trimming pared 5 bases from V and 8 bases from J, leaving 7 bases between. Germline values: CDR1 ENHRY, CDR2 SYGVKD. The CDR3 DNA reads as TGTGCCATCAGTTCCCTCGATGAGCAGTTCTTC. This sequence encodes CAISSLDEQFF.

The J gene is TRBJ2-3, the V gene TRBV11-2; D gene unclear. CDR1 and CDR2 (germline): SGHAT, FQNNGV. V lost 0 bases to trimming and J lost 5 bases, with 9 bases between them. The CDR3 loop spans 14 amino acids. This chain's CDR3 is CASSLDPARDTQYF. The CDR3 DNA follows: TGTGCCAGCAGCTTAGATCCGGCGCGAGATACGCAGTATTTT.

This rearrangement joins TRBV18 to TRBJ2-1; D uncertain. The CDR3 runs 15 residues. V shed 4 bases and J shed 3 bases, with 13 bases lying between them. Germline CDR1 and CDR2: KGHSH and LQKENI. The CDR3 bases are TGTGCCAGCTCACGTCTGGAGCTGGTCTACAATGAGCAGTTCTTC. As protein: CASSRLELVYNEQFF.

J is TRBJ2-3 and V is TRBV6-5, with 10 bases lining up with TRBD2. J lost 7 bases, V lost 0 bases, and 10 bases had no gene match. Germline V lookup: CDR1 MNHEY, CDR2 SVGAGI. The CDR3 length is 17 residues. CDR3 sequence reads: CASSYSPLAGAVYTQYF. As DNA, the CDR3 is TGTGCCAGCAGTTACTCACCCCTAGCGGGGGCAGTGTATACGCAGTATTTT.

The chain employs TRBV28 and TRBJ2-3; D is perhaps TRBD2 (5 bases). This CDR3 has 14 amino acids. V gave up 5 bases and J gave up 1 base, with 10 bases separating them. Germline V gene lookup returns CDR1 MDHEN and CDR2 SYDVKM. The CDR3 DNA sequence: TGTGCCAGCAGTCCAACTAGACGCACAGATACGCAGTATTTT. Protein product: CASSPTRRTDTQYF.

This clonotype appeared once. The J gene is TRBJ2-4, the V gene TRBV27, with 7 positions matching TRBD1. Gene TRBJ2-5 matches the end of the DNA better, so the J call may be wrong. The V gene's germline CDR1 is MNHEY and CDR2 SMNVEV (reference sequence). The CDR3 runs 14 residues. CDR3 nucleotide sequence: TGTGCCAGCAGTGCGGACAGGTGGGGGGAGACCCAGTACTTC. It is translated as CASSADRWGETQYF.

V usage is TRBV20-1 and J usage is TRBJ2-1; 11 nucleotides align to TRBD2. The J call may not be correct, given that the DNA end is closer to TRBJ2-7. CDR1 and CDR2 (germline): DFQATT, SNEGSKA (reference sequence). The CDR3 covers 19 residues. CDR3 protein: CSASLPRPGLAEVYNEQYF. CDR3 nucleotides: TGCAGTGCTAGTTTGCCTAGACCGGGACTAGCGGAGGTCTACAATGAGCAGTACTTC.

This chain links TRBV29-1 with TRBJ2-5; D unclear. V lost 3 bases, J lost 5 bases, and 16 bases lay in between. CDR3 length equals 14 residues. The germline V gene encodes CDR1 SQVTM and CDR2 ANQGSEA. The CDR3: CSVEALLNRETQYF. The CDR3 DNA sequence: TGCAGCGTTGAGGCCCTTCTAAACCGGGAGACCCAGTACTTC.

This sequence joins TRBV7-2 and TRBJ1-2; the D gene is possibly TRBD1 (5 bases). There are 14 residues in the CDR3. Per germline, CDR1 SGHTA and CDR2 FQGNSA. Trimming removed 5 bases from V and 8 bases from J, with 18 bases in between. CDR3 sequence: CASSTPEGPWGYTF. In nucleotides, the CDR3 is TGTGCCAGCAGCACCCCGGAGGGACCCTGGGGCTACACCTTC.